These 17 T cell receptor beta chains came from one sample sequenced in a study of blood T cell repertoires in COVID-19. Generated by immunoSEQ multiplex PCR, the TCRdb table keeps only in-frame clones and is missing some. The sample comprises 100,000 to 150,000 clones, approximately 84% of which are singletons, and roughly 15% rests with the top ten. Sequencing was performed on peripheral blood. The receptors were sampled from a woman of 80 years or more with acute or convalescent COVID-19.

The CDR3 sequence is CASSSGQGMNTEAFF. DNA for the CDR3: TGCGCCAGCAGCTCGGGACAGGGGATGAACACTGAAGCTTTCTTT. The chain has TRBV5-1 and TRBJ1-1; 10 bases match TRBD1. With V trimmed by 3 bases and J by 0 bases, 2 bases remained unmatched. Germline CDR1 and CDR2: SGHRS and YFSETQ. This CDR3 is built from 15 residues.

The chain uses TRBV12-3 or TRBV12-4 and TRBJ2-1; weak D call: TRBD2 (6 bases). V lost 8 bases, J lost 9 bases, and 14 bases lay in between. The CDR3 loop spans 12 amino acids. CDR3 DNA: TGTGCCAGCGGACTACTCCTAATTGAGCAGTTCTTC. Encoded protein: CASGLLLIEQFF.

This clone was seen only a few times. The chain recombines TRBV18 with TRBJ1-6; D gene unclear. Trimming left V 4 bases short and J 10 bases short, with 14 bases between. This CDR3 contains 14 residues. Germline CDR1 reads KGHSH; CDR2 reads LQKENI. This CDR3 is CASSRSGERSPLHF. The CDR3 DNA sequence: TGTGCCAGCTCACGCTCGGGCGAGCGGTCACCCCTCCACTTT. The full variable domain, with the rest looked up from reference TRBV18 and TRBJ1-6, is NAGVMQNPRHLVRRRGQEARLRCSPMKGHSHVYWYRQLPEEGLKFMVYLQKENIIDESGMPKERFSAEFPKEGPSILRIQQVVRGDSAAYFCASSRSGERSPLHFGNGTRLTVT.

In this sample, this clone turned up a few times. V usage is TRBV6-5 and J usage is TRBJ2-3, with TRBD2 matching over 8 bases. Germline assignment: CDR1 MNHEY and CDR2 SVGAGI. The CDR3 contains 14 residues. V dropped 6 bases and J dropped 7; count of bases not matched to a gene: 9. This CDR3 reads CASSPGGGGYTQYF. The DNA for the CDR3 is TGTGCCAGCAGCCCCGGGGGGGGCGGGTATACGCAGTATTTT.

The V gene is TRBV5-1, the J gene TRBJ2-7, with 10 bases that match TRBD2. The germline V gene has CDR1 SGHRS and CDR2 YFSETQ. The length of the CDR3 is 16 residues. Losses at the gene ends were 1 base for V and 5 bases for J; bases not matched to a gene: 9. CDR3 sequence reads: CASSLPSGSVVDEQYF. The DNA of the CDR3 is TGCGCCAGCAGCTTGCCTAGCGGGAGCGTAGTTGACGAGCAGTACTTC.

V is TRBV18 and J is TRBJ2-7; perhaps TRBD1 as D (7 bases). The ends were cut back, 3 bases at V and 0 bases at J, with 12 bases in the middle. The germline CDR1 and CDR2 sequences are KGHSH and LQKENI. The CDR3 extends over 15 amino acids. The CDR3 nucleotides read TGTGCCAGCTCACCTGGCGGGGACAGCTCCTACGAGCAGTACTTC. Translation gives CASSPGGDSSYEQYF.

This rearrangement joins TRBV6-1 to TRBJ2-7, with no clear D. This CDR3 is built from 14 residues. Per the germline V gene, CDR1 is MNHNS and CDR2 is SASEGT. The V end lost 1 base, the J end lost 2 bases, and 9 bases lay between the germline ends. CDR3 in DNA: TGTGCCAGCAGTGAAGACCTATTCGCCTACGAGCAGTACTTC. Protein product: CASSEDLFAYEQYF.

The chain combines TRBV7-2 with TRBJ2-5; 13 bases are a match to TRBD2. CDR3 length: 16 residues. The junction had 8 bases not matched to a gene; V was cut back by 5 bases and J by 5 bases. Germline CDR1 SGHTA, CDR2 FQGNSA. For the CDR3, the DNA is TGTGCCAGCAGCATCACTAGCGGGGGGGGCCGCGAGACCCAGTACTTC. Translation gives CASSITSGGGRETQYF.

Written as DNA, the CDR3 is TGTGCCAGCTCACCGTCGGTGGTATGGACTGAAGCTTTCTTT. Translating it yields CASSPSVVWTEAFF. V is TRBV18 and J is TRBJ1-1; no definite D call. Looked up from germline, CDR1 is KGHSH and CDR2 is LQKENI. CDR3 size: 14 residues. V was pared by 3 bases and J by 5 bases, with 13 bases between.

The chain joins TRBV5-5 to TRBJ2-1; 11 positions match TRBD2. The CDR3 extends over 18 amino acids. Germline CDR1 is SGHKS and CDR2 is YYEKEE (reference sequence). The V gene end was trimmed by 4 bases and the J gene end by 5 bases; junction bases not matched to a gene: 14. CDR3 in amino acids: CASSKYYDPGLADNEQFF. In DNA form, the CDR3 reads TGTGCCAGCAGCAAATATTATGACCCGGGACTAGCGGACAATGAGCAGTTCTTC.

The chain employs TRBV5-6 and TRBJ2-3, with 8 positions matching TRBD2. V trimming: 5 bases; J trimming: 7 bases; junction bases outside the gene matches: 3. CDR1 is SGHDT, CDR2 YYEEEE, per germline. The CDR3 loop spans 12 amino acids. The CDR3 nucleotides read TGTGCCAGCAGGTATAGCGGGAATACGCAGTATTTT. This sequence encodes CASRYSGNTQYF. Full variable domain (outside the CDR3, taken from reference TRBV5-6 and TRBJ2-3): DAGVTQSPTHLIKTRGQQVTLRCSPKSGHDTVSWYQQALGQGPQFIFQYYEEEERQRGNFPDRFSGHQFPNYSSELNVNALLLGDSALYLCASRYSGNTQYFGPGTRLTVL.

The rearrangement links TRBV11-3 to TRBJ2-3; tentative D call: TRBD1 (5 bases). The CDR3 contains 14 residues. CDR1 is SGHNT and CDR2 is YENEEA in the germline V gene. V was cut by 5 bases and J by 4 bases, with 13 bases left in between. The CDR3 sequence: CASSAAPGSDTQYF. The CDR3 coding sequence is TGTGCCAGCAGCGCAGCCCCAGGGTCAGATACGCAGTATTTT.

CDR3 region: CASSIAQGLYEQYF. The CDR3 region has the DNA TGTGCCAGTAGTATTGCCCAGGGTCTCTACGAGCAGTACTTC. The chain combines TRBV19 with TRBJ2-7; TRBD1 might be the D (5 bases). V was cut by 3 bases and J by 3 bases, with 12 bases left in between. The CDR3 totals 14 residues. Per the germline V gene, CDR1 is LNHDA and CDR2 is SQIVND (reference sequence).

The chain carries TRBV6-2 or TRBV6-3 and TRBJ2-7, with a weak D call TRBD1 (6 bases). Deletions cut 6 bases from V and 6 bases from J, with 21 bases between. From germline, CDR1 is MNHEY and CDR2 SVGEGT. The length of the CDR3 is 15 residues. The DNA for the CDR3 is TGTGCCAGCAGCCCAAGGGGGTCCGGCGCCTTCGAGCAGTACTTC. As protein: CASSPRGSGAFEQYF.

J is TRBJ2-3 and V is TRBV6-5; D is possibly TRBD1 (5 bases). With 2 bases removed from V and 6 bases from J, the gap between germline ends came to 15 bases. Germline loops: CDR1 MNHEY, CDR2 SVGAGI. CDR3 length: 15 amino acids. This chain's CDR3 is CASSYRSGRLDTQYF. CDR3 DNA sequence: TGTGCCAGCAGTTACCGGTCAGGGCGGCTGGATACGCAGTATTTT.

This chain joins TRBV5-4 and TRBJ2-5; a possible D gene is TRBD2 (7 bases). CDR1 and CDR2 from the germline V gene are SGHNT and YYREEE (reference sequence). The CDR3 has 15 residues. V lost 1 base to trimming and J lost 5 bases, with 15 bases between them. The CDR3 loop is CASSLSGGRRETQYF. In DNA form, the CDR3 reads TGTGCCAGCAGCTTGTCGGGGGGCCGTAGGGAGACCCAGTACTTC.

In DNA form, the CDR3 reads TGCGCCAGCAGTGTCTCCCCTAGCGGGAGTAGGCCCAAGGCCGGGGAGCTGTTTTTT. Amino acids: CASSVSPSGSRPKAGELFF. The chain recombines TRBV10-2 with TRBJ2-2; TRBD2 agrees at 10 bases. After removal of 4 bases from V and 6 bases from J, the junction contained 17 bases not matched to a gene. The CDR3 covers 19 residues. Germline CDR1 is WSHSY and CDR2 is SAAADI.